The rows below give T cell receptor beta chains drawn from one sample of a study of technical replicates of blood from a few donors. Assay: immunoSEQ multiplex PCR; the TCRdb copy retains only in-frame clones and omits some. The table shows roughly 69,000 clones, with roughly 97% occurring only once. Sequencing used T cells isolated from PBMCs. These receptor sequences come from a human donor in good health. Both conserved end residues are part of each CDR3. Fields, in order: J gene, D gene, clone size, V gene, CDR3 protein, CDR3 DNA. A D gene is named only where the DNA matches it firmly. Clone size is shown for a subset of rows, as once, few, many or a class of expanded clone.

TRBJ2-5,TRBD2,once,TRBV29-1,CSVEDGRVELVGTQYF,TGCAGCGTTGAAGATGGGAGGGTTGAATTAGTGGGGACCCAGTACTTC
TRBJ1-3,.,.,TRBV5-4,CASSLGGGSGNTIYF,TGTGCCAGCAGCTTGGGGGGGGGCTCTGGAAACACCATATATTTT
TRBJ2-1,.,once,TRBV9,CASSADVSYNEQFF,TGTGCCAGCTCGGCGGATGTTTCCTACAATGAGCAGTTCTTC
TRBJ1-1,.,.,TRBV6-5,CASSYPGNTEAFF,TGTGCCAGCAGTTACCCAGGGAACACTGAAGCTTTCTTT
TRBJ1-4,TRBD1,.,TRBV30,CAWNQGVGEKLFF,TGTGCCTGGAATCAGGGGGTCGGTGAAAAACTGTTTTTT
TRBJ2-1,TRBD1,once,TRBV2,CASIQVAGTGKNEQFF,TGTGCCAGCATACAGGTTGCGGGGACAGGGAAGAATGAGCAGTTCTTC
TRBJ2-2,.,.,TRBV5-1,CASSPGHNTGELFF,TGCGCCAGCAGCCCGGGACACAACACCGGGGAGCTGTTTTTT
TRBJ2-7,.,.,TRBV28,CASSFGPQVLEQYF,TGTGCCAGCAGTTTTGGTCCGCAGGTCCTCGAGCAGTACTTC
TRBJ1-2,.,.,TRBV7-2,CASSLGLEGNYGYTF,TGTGCCAGCAGCTTAGGTCTGGAGGGGAACTATGGCTACACCTTC
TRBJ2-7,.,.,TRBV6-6,CASTTQGTYEQYF,TGTGCCAGCACTACGCAGGGTACCTACGAGCAGTACTTC
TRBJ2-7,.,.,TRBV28,CASSLGMAEQYF,TGTGCCAGCAGCCTCGGGATGGCGGAGCAGTACTTC
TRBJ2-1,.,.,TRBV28,CASSLGLTSNDEQFF,TGTGCCAGCAGTTTGGGGCTTACTAGCAACGATGAGCAGTTCTTC
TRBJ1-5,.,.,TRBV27,CASSPWGGAQPQHF,TGTGCCAGCAGTCCGTGGGGGGGGGCCCAGCCCCAGCATTTT
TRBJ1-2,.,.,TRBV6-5,CASSYSRGVNYGYTF,TGTGCCAGCAGTTACAGCAGGGGAGTAAACTATGGCTACACCTTC
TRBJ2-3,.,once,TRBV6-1,CASSEMAGLDTQYF,TGTGCCAGCAGTGAGATGGCAGGTTTGGATACGCAGTATTTT
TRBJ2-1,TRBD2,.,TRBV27,CASSFSGTINNEQFF,TGTGCCAGCAGTTTTTCGGGGACTATCAACAATGAGCAGTTCTTC
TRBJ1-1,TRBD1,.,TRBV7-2,CASSLERTGNTEAFF,TGTGCCAGCAGCTTAGAGAGGACAGGGAACACTGAAGCTTTCTTT